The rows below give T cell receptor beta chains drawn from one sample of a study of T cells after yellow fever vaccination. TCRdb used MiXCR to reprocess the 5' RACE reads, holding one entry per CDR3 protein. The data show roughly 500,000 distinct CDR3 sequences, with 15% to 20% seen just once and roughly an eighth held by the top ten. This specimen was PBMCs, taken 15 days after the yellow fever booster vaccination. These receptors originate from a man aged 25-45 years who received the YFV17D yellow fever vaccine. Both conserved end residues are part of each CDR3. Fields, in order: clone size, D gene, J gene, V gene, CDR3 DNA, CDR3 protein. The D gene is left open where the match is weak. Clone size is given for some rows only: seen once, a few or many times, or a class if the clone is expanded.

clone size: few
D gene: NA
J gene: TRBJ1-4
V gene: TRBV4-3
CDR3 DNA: TGCGCCAGCAGCCAAGTTGTGGGGAATGAAAAACTGTTTTTT
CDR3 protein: CASSQVVGNEKLFF

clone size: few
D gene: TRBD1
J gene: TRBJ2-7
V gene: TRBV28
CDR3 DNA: TGTGCCAGCAGTTCGGTACAGGGGTCCTACGAGCAGTACTTC
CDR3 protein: CASSSVQGSYEQYF

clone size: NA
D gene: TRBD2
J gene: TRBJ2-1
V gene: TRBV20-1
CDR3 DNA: TGCACCGCTAGGGGGACTAGCGGGATTCGGGGTGAGCAGTTCTTC
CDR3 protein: CTARGTSGIRGEQFF

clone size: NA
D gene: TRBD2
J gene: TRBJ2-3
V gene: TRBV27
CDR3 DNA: TGTGCCAGCAGTTTCTCCCCGGCGGGAGTTACGAGCGCAGATACGCAGTATTTT
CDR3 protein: CASSFSPAGVTSADTQYF

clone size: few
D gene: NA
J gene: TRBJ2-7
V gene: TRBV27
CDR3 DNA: TGTGCCAGCCGCAGGGGTGGGGCTAGCGGTTACTCCTACGAGCAGTACTTC
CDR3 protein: CASRRGGASGYSYEQYF

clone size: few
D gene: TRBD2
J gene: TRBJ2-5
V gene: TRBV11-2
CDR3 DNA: TGTGCCAGCAGCTATGGACTAGTCGGACGAGAGACCCAGTACTTC
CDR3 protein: CASSYGLVGRETQYF

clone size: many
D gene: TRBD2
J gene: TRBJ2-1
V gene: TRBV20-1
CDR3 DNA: TGCAGTGCTAGAGTAGGCGGGAGCTCCTACAATGAGCAGTTCTTC
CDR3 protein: CSARVGGSSYNEQFF

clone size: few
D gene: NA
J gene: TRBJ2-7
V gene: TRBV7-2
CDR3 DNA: TGTGCCAGCAGCGTTGGACGGGCCGGCGAGCAGTACTTC
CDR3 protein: CASSVGRAGEQYF

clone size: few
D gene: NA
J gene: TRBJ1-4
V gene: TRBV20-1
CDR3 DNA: TGCAGTGCTAGAACGTTGGGGGCGGTTGATGAAAAACTGTTTTTT
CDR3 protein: CSARTLGAVDEKLFF

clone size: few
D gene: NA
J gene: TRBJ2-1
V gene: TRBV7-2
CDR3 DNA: TGTGCCAGCAGCTTCATTACATCCTACAATGAGCAGTTCTTC
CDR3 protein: CASSFITSYNEQFF

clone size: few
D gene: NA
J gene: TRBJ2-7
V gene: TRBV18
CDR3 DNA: TGTGCCAGCTCACCATCGGGAGCGCCCTACGAGCAGTACTTC
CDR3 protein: CASSPSGAPYEQYF

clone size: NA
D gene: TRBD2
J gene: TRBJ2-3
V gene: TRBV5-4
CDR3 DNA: TGTGCCAGCAGGTCGGGGATGAGCGGGAGAATCGCAGATACGCAGTATTTT
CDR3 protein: CASRSGMSGRIADTQYF

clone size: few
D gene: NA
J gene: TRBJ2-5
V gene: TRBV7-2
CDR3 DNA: TGTGCCAGCAGCCGCGGGTCCCGGGTATTGGACTTC
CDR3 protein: CASSRGSRVLDF

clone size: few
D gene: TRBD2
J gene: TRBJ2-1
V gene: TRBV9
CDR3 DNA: TGTGCCAGCAGCCTAAGGTTAGCGGGAGTCGATGAGCAGTTCTTC
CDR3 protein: CASSLRLAGVDEQFF

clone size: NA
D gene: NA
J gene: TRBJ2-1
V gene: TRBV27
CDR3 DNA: TGTGCCAGCAGTTTATCTGAGGTTGGCCGGCAGTTCTTC
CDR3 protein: CASSLSEVGRQFF

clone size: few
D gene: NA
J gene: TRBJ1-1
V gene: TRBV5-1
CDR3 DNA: TGCGCCAGCAGCCCGGCGGGACCGAACACTGAAGCTTTCTTT
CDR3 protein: CASSPAGPNTEAFF

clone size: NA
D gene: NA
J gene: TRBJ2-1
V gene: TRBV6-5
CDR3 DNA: TGTGCCAGCAGTTACTCGATTGGAGATGAGCAGTTCTTC
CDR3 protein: CASSYSIGDEQFF

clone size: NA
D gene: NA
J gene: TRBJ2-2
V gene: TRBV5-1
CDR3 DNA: TGCGCCAGCAGCTCCGTCCTTAGCGCGGGGTCCGGGGAGCTGTTTTTT
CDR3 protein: CASSSVLSAGSGELFF

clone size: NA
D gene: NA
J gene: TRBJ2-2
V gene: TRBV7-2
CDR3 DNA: TGTGCCAGCAGCACCCGGGGACGCTCGAACACCGGGGAGCTGTTTTTT
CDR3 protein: CASSTRGRSNTGELFF

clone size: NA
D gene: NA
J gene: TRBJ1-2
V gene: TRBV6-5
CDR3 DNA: TGTGCCAGCAGTTACGGGGGCGCGGGCGGCTACACCTTC
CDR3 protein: CASSYGGAGGYTF

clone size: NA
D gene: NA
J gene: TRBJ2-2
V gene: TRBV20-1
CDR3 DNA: TGCAGTGCTAGCGGCCAGTCTACCGGGGAGCTGTTTTTT
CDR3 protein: CSASGQSTGELFF

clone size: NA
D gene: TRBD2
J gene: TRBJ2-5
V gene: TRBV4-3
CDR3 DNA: TGCGCCAGCAGCCAAGTGCTAGCGGGAGCACAAGAGACCCAGTACTTC
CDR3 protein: CASSQVLAGAQETQYF

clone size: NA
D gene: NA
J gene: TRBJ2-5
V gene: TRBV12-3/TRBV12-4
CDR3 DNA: TGTGCCAGCAGTCCCTCCCACCGGACCCAGTACTTC
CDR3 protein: CASSPSHRTQYF

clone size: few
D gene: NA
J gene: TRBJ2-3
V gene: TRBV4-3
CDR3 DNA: TGCGCCAGCAGCCAGCAGTTACAAGACTTCAGTGATACGCAGTATTTT
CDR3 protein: CASSQQLQDFSDTQYF

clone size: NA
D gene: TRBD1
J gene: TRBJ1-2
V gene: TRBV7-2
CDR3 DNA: TGTGCCAGCAGCTCCTCGACAGGGGTAGTGAACTATGGCTACACCTTC
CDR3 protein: CASSSSTGVVNYGYTF

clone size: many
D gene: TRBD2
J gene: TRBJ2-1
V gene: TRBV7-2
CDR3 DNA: TGTGCCAGCAGCTTAGGGGGCGGGAGCAATGAGCAGTTCTTC
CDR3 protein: CASSLGGGSNEQFF

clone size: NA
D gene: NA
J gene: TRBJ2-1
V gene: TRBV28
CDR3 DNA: TGTGCCAGCAGTACCCAGGGATCGGAGGACAATGAGCAGTTCTTC
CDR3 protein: CASSTQGSEDNEQFF

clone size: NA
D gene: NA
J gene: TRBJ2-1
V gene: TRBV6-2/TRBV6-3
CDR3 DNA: TGTGCCAGCAGTTACTCGGAGGGCCTGGGAGATGAGCAGTTCTTC
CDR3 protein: CASSYSEGLGDEQFF

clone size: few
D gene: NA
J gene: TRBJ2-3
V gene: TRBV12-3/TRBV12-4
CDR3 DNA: TGTGCCAGCAGTTCCGGGATCTCAGATACGCAGTATTTT
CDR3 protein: CASSSGISDTQYF

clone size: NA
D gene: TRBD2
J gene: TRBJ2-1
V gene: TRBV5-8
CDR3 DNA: TGTGCCAGCCATGCTGGGGCGGGAGGGCCTTACAATGAGCAGTTCTTC
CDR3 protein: CASHAGAGGPYNEQFF

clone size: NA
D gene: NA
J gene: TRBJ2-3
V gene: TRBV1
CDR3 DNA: TGCACCAGCAGCCAGGGTTGGACAGATACGCAGTATTTT
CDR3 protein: CTSSQGWTDTQYF